The 31 T cell receptor beta chains given below trace back to one sample, sequenced in a study of T cell repertoires in cytomegalovirus infection. The antigens of these receptors remain unknown. In TCRdb, the reads were re-called with MiXCR into one record per CDR3 protein. The table shows under 850,000 distinct CDR3 sequences, with around 32% occurring only once. The sequences come from cultured PBMCs, collected from culture after CMV antigen stimulation. The receptors derive from a human donor in good health (CMV status not recorded). Some clones in this sample may be carry-over from other donors' samples.

The rearrangement uses TRBV29-1 and TRBJ1-2, with TRBD1 matching over 7 bases. Germline V CDR1 and CDR2: SQVTM, ANQGSEA. This CDR3 comprises 12 residues. J gave up 3 bases and V 7 bases, and 5 bases lay outside the gene matches. In DNA form, the CDR3 reads TGCAGCGCCCGGGACAGCTACTATGGCTACACCTTC. This encodes CSARDSYYGYTF.

The genes are TRBV12-3 or TRBV12-4 and TRBJ1-4; D call uncertain. This CDR3 spans 14 amino acids. The V and J ends lost 3 bases and 3 bases respectively, with 8 bases between them. The CDR3 loop reads CASSLRGSNEKLFF. DNA of the CDR3: TGTGCCAGCAGTTTGCGGGGATCTAATGAAAAACTGTTTTTT.

The chain combines TRBV12-3 or TRBV12-4 with TRBJ1-1, with TRBD1 identical over 8 bases. CDR3 length equals 15 residues. V shed 5 bases and J 4 bases; nucleotides not matched to a gene: 9. The CDR3 DNA is TGTGCCAGCAGTCCGAGCAGGGGGCTAGCCACTGAAGCTTTCTTT. Translated, it gives CASSPSRGLATEAFF.

This rearrangement joins TRBV10-3 to TRBJ2-1; TRBD1 agrees at 11 bases. Trimming cost V 5 bases and J 12 bases; bases outside gene matches: 9. Germline-derived CDR1 and CDR2 are ENHRY and SYGVKD. The CDR3 is made up of 14 amino acids. DNA for the CDR3: TGTGCCATCAGTAAAGGACAGGGGGCTGATACGCAGTTCTTC. It encodes CAISKGQGADTQFF.

The chain links TRBV4-1 to TRBJ2-6; 7 bases fit TRBD1. CDR3 length: 18 amino acids. The germline CDR1 and CDR2 sequences are MGHRA and YSYEKL. The trim removed 1 base at V and 2 bases at J, leaving 8 bases unmatched. The CDR3 coding sequence is TGCGCCAGCAGCCAAGGGTTAAGGGGGCCGACTGGGGCCAACGTCCTGACTTTC. Translation: CASSQGLRGPTGANVLTF.

The V gene is TRBV7-8, the J gene TRBJ2-1, with TRBD2 identical over 8 bases. CDR1 is SGHVS and CDR2 is FQNEAQ in the germline V gene. Trimming removed 5 bases from V and 2 bases from J; junction bases left unmatched: 29. CDR3 size: 23 residues. CDR3 loop: CASSRYRPLERERASGAYNEQFF. The DNA of the CDR3 is TGTGCCAGCAGCCGCTATCGACCCCTAGAGCGGGAGAGGGCATCCGGAGCCTACAATGAGCAGTTCTTC. The full variable domain, its missing parts supplied by reference TRBV7-8 and TRBJ2-1, is GAGVSQSPRYKVAKRGQDVALRCDPISGHVSLFWYQQALGQGPEFLTYFQNEAQLDKSGLPSDRFFAERPEGSVSTLKIQRTQQEDSAVYLCASSRYRPLERERASGAYNEQFFGPGTRLTVL.

The chain is built from TRBV6-2 or TRBV6-3 and TRBJ1-2; D ambiguous. Between the trimmed V and J ends, which lost 2 bases and 4 bases, there was a span of 17 bases. The CDR3 extends over 16 amino acids. Germline V gene sequence: CDR1 MNHEY, CDR2 SVGEGT. The CDR3 sequence: CASSYPPGPDPYGYTF. Written as DNA, the CDR3 is TGTGCCAGCAGTTACCCCCCCGGGCCGGATCCCTATGGCTACACCTTC.

DNA for the CDR3: TGTGCCAGTAGTCAGGTATATCTAGCCAAAAACATTCAGTACTTC. It yields the protein CASSQVYLAKNIQYF. The chain links TRBV19 to TRBJ2-4; D ambiguous. Trimming removed 5 bases from V and 0 bases from J, with 11 bases in between. The length of the CDR3 is 15 residues. The germline V gene has CDR1 LNHDA and CDR2 SQIVND (reference sequence). Variable domain in full (rest from reference TRBV19 and TRBJ2-4): DGGITQSPKYLFRKEGQNVTLSCEQNLNHDAMYWYRQDPGQGLRLIYYSQIVNDFQKGDIAEGYSVSREKKESFPLTVTSAQKNPTAFYLCASSQVYLAKNIQYFGAGTRLSVL.

This clonotype was seen many times. The chain recombines TRBV6-5 with TRBJ2-4; unclear D gene. V shed 0 bases and J shed 6 bases, with 9 bases lying between them. The CDR3 has 14 amino acids. The germline V gene encodes CDR1 MNHEY and CDR2 SVGAGI. In DNA, the CDR3 is TGTGCCAGCAGTTACTCCTCTGGAGCAAACATTCAGTACTTC. Its translation: CASSYSSGANIQYF.

The chain couples TRBV5-4 to TRBJ1-6; D remains unclear. This CDR3 region has 13 residues. Germline assignment: CDR1 SGHNT and CDR2 YYREEE (reference sequence). V was pared by 4 bases and J by 8 bases, with 10 bases between. CDR3 sequence: CASSGGRDSPLHF. Written as DNA, the CDR3 is TGTGCCAGCAGCGGAGGCCGGGATTCACCCCTCCACTTT.

In this sample, this clonotype turned up a few times. J is TRBJ2-3 and V is TRBV4-1; 8 bases are shared with TRBD1. V trimming: 1 base; J trimming: 4 bases; junction bases outside the gene matches: 4. The CDR3 spans 15 residues. Germline values: CDR1 MGHRA, CDR2 YSYEKL. The CDR3 coding sequence is TGCGCCAGCAGCCAAGGACCAGGGGGCCCAGATACGCAGTATTTT. This codes for CASSQGPGGPDTQYF.

The gene calls are TRBV7-8 and TRBJ2-1, with 10 positions matching TRBD2. Unmatched junction bases numbered 9, after V lost 5 bases and J lost 5 bases. Germline values: CDR1 SGHVS, CDR2 FQNEAQ. CDR3 length: 16 residues. CDR3 in DNA: TGTGCCAGCAGCCCGCCGGGACTAGCGCATCACAATGAGCAGTTCTTC. This sequence encodes CASSPPGLAHHNEQFF.

This clonotype turned up a few times. The rearrangement uses TRBV20-1 and TRBJ1-1, with D possibly being TRBD1 (6 bases). The CDR3 is 15 residues long. The V gene lost 2 bases and the J gene lost 3 bases, with 16 bases spanning the gap. Germline V gene data show CDR1 as DFQATT and CDR2 as SNEGSKA (reference sequence). The CDR3 nucleotides read TGCAGTGCTAGACCCCCACAGGGTGAGGACACTGAAGCTTTCTTT. This gives the protein CSARPPQGEDTEAFF.

The rearrangement joins TRBV6-6 to TRBJ2-3; D is uncertain. Germline V gives CDR1 MNHNY, CDR2 SVGAGI (reference sequence). V gave up 5 bases and J gave up 3 bases, with 12 bases separating them. This CDR3 contains 14 residues. Here the CDR3 DNA reads TGTGCCAGCAGTCCCGCGGAACTTACAGATACGCAGTATTTT. It codes for CASSPAELTDTQYF.

The chain is built from TRBV5-4 and TRBJ1-2; 7 nucleotides match TRBD1. This CDR3 has 15 residues. V dropped 4 bases and J dropped 4; count of bases not matched to a gene: 10. In germline, CDR1 is SGHNT, CDR2 YYREEE (reference sequence). Written as DNA, the CDR3 is TGTGCCAGCAGCAACCCGACAGGGTCAAGCTATGGCTACACCTTC. As protein: CASSNPTGSSYGYTF.

The chain is built from TRBV6-9 and TRBJ2-5; 9 bases agree with TRBD2. This CDR3 contains 18 residues. V gave up 9 bases and J gave up 5 bases; unmatched junction bases: 22. Germline CDR1 reads MNHGY; CDR2 reads SVAAGI. DNA of the CDR3: TGTGCCAGACCGACAATGGGGGAAGCGGGGGGAAAGCGGGAGACCCAGTACTTC. Translated, it gives CARPTMGEAGGKRETQYF.

The CDR3 DNA reads TGTGCCAGCAGCGGCGGGGAGGGGGCGTTGCAGTACTTC. Amino acid sequence: CASSGGEGALQYF. J is TRBJ2-7 and V is TRBV7-8; tentatively, D is TRBD1 or TRBD2 (7 bases each). V was trimmed by 5 bases and J by 9 bases, leaving 17 bases between them. There are 13 residues in the CDR3. The germline V gene encodes CDR1 SGHVS and CDR2 FQNEAQ.

This rearrangement joins TRBV5-1 to TRBJ1-2; TRBD1 agrees at 8 bases. This CDR3 has 16 residues. Trimming cost V 1 base and J 7 bases; bases outside gene matches: 12. The V gene's germline CDR1 is SGHRS and CDR2 YFSETQ. CDR3 bases: TGCGCCAGCAGCTTGATGCCCGTAGGACAGGGCAGTGGCTACACCTTC. Its protein product is CASSLMPVGQGSGYTF.

The chain links TRBV6-5 to TRBJ2-3; 8 nucleotides agree with TRBD1. With V trimmed by 2 bases and J by 6 bases, 10 bases remained unmatched. Looked up from germline, CDR1 is MNHEY and CDR2 is SVGAGI. CDR3 length: 16 amino acids. Here the CDR3 DNA reads TGTGCCAGCAGTTACAAACAGGGGGGCCGGTCGGATACGCAGTATTTT. This sequence encodes CASSYKQGGRSDTQYF.

This clonotype was detected only a few times. The J gene is TRBJ1-1, the V gene TRBV2; the D gene is possibly TRBD1 (6 bases). The V gene's germline CDR1 is SNHLY and CDR2 FYNNEI. This CDR3 comprises 14 residues. Trimming removed 3 bases from V and 4 bases from J, with 12 bases in between. CDR3 in DNA: TGTGCCAGCAGTGATGCACAGGGAGGCACTGAAGCTTTCTTT. Its translation is CASSDAQGGTEAFF.

This clonotype was counted only a few times. V gene TRBV7-2 combines with J gene TRBJ2-3, with D perhaps matching TRBD2 (6 bases). V was pared by 4 bases and J by 4 bases, with 9 bases between. Germline lookup yields CDR1 SGHTA and CDR2 FQGNSA. The length of the CDR3 is 13 residues. The CDR3 region is CASSWAGPDTQYF. Written as DNA, the CDR3 is TGTGCCAGCAGCTGGGCGGGGCCAGATACGCAGTATTTT.

The chain carries TRBV28 and TRBJ2-5; D is ambiguous. The CDR3 sequence is 15 residues long. Trimming removed 5 bases from V and 2 bases from J, with 15 bases in between. The germline V gene encodes CDR1 MDHEN and CDR2 SYDVKM. The CDR3 region is CASSHRRTAQETQYF. CDR3 nucleotides: TGTGCCAGCAGTCACCGGCGGACGGCTCAAGAGACCCAGTACTTC.

The chain has TRBV20-1 and TRBJ2-2; 9 nucleotides agree with TRBD2. The CDR3 totals 13 residues. CDR1 is DFQATT, CDR2 SNEGSKA, per germline (reference sequence). The CDR3 protein is CSQREENTGELFF. The CDR3 coding sequence is TGCAGCCAGCGGGAGGAGAACACCGGGGAGCTGTTTTTT.

V usage is TRBV23-1 and J usage is TRBJ2-5; D remains unclear. TRBV23-1 falls under the ORF class, with uncertain function. There are 14 residues in the CDR3. Between the trimmed V and J ends, which lost 8 bases and 4 bases, there was a span of 17 bases. The CDR3 here is CASPRILSGETQYF. CDR3 DNA: TGCGCCAGCCCCAGGATCCTCTCGGGAGAGACCCAGTACTTC.

V and J are TRBV11-2 and TRBJ1-3; D ambiguous. V gave up 11 bases and J gave up 1 base, with 9 bases separating them. This CDR3 is 12 amino acids long. Germline V gene data show CDR1 as SGHAT and CDR2 as FQNNGV. In DNA, the CDR3 is TGTGCCCTCCGGGGTTCTGGAAACACCATATATTTT. Its protein is CALRGSGNTIYF.

The chain couples TRBV6-1 to TRBJ2-7; D is uncertain. CDR3 length: 11 residues. The germline V gene has CDR1 MNHNS and CDR2 SASEGT. V lost 3 bases to trimming and J lost 5 bases, with 5 bases between them. The CDR3 spells CASSETHEQYF. CDR3 bases: TGTGCCAGCAGTGAGACACACGAGCAGTACTTC.

This clonotype was counted only a few times. This chain joins TRBV7-9 and TRBJ1-2, with D hard to call. The CDR3 is made up of 17 amino acids. The germline V gene has CDR1 SEHNR and CDR2 FQNEAQ (reference sequence). Between the trimmed V and J ends, which lost 5 bases and 0 bases, there was a span of 19 bases. The CDR3 loop is CASSRHASKVANYGYTF. CDR3 DNA: TGTGCCAGCAGCCGCCATGCTTCTAAGGTGGCTAACTATGGCTACACCTTC.

The sample holds a few counts of this clonotype. One junction end does not reproduce the germline sequence, and a read error may be involved. The chain combines TRBV6-1 with TRBJ2-1; 8 bases are shared with TRBD2. This CDR3 spans 14 amino acids. The germline gives CDR1 MNHNS, CDR2 SASEGT. CDR3 residues: CASSQAGAYNEQFF. CDR3 nucleotide sequence: TGTGCCAGCAGTCAAGCGGGGGCTTACAATGAGCAGTTCTTC.

This chain links TRBV5-4 with TRBJ1-2; a weak D match, TRBD1 (6 bases). This CDR3 contains 13 residues. The V and J ends lost 4 bases and 4 bases respectively, with 11 bases between them. CDR1 is SGHNT, CDR2 YYREEE, per germline (reference sequence). Here the CDR3 reads CASSDRDIYGYTF. CDR3 bases: TGTGCCAGCAGCGACCGGGACATCTATGGCTACACCTTC.

V usage is TRBV20-1 and J usage is TRBJ1-1, with D possibly matching TRBD1 (6 bases). V shed 4 bases and J shed 3 bases, with 6 bases lying between them. CDR1 is DFQATT and CDR2 is SNEGSKA in the germline V gene (reference sequence). The CDR3 spans 11 residues. CDR3 sequence: CSATGDTEAFF. Written as DNA, the CDR3 is TGCAGTGCTACAGGGGACACTGAAGCTTTCTTT.

In this sample, this clonotype turned up a few times. This chain connects TRBV10-3 to TRBJ1-5, with TRBD1 matching over 7 bases. The CDR3 has 13 residues. V lost 3 bases, J lost 6 bases, and 2 bases stayed unmatched. Germline CDR1 ENHRY, CDR2 SYGVKD. The CDR3 region is CAISETGAQPQHF. The DNA for the CDR3 is TGTGCCATCAGTGAAACAGGGGCTCAGCCCCAGCATTTT.